Listed here are 20 T cell receptor beta chains from one sample, sequenced in a study of Tregs in tolerant kidney transplant recipients. Mixed chimerism was transient after nonmyeloablative marrow transplants from related graft donors. The data were produced by immunoSEQ multiplex PCR, yet TCRdb's version contains in-frame clones alone and is incomplete. Seen here are some 47,000 clones, roughly nine tenths observed once, and the top ten hold roughly a sixth. The material sequenced was CD8+ T cells from blood (PBMCs), taken 12 months after the transplant. The receptors originated from a human patient who received a combined kidney and bone marrow transplant. Certain T cells may be donor cells from the graft.

The chain recombines TRBV7-9 with TRBJ2-1; the D gene is possibly TRBD2 (5 bases). Per germline, CDR1 SEHNR and CDR2 FQNEAQ (reference sequence). The V end lost 5 bases, the J end lost 9 bases, and 20 bases lay between the germline ends. CDR3 length: 15 amino acids. The chain's CDR3 is CASSIQLDPTGEQFF. The CDR3 bases are TGTGCCAGCAGCATACAACTAGACCCAACGGGTGAGCAGTTCTTC. Combining the CDR3 with reference TRBV7-9 and TRBJ2-1 gives the whole variable domain DTGVSQNPRHKITKRGQNVTFRCDPISEHNRLYWYRQTLGQGPEFLTYFQNEAQLEKSRLLSDRFSAERPKGSFSTLEIQRTEQGDSAMYLCASSIQLDPTGEQFFGPGTRLTVL.

The chain joins TRBV11-2 to TRBJ1-2, with a tentative D call TRBD1 (6 bases). V lost 1 base and J lost 5, with 8 bases in between. Germline V lookup: CDR1 SGHAT, CDR2 FQNNGV. This CDR3 has 13 amino acids. The CDR3 sequence is CASSLVDSYGYTF. Written as DNA, the CDR3 is TGTGCCAGCAGCTTAGTGGACAGTTATGGCTACACCTTC.

The genes are TRBV30 and TRBJ2-1; 9 bases map to TRBD1. Germline CDR1 and CDR2: GTSNPN and SVGIG (reference sequence). The CDR3 has 14 amino acids. The J segment lost 8 bases and the V segment lost 2 bases, leaving 7 bases of the junction unmatched. As DNA, the CDR3 is TGTGCCTGGAGTCCTGGGACAGGGAACGATGAGCAGTTCTTC. Amino acid sequence: CAWSPGTGNDEQFF.

The chain uses TRBV5-6 and TRBJ1-1; 9 nucleotides align to TRBD1. The germline V gene has CDR1 SGHDT and CDR2 YYEEEE. This CDR3 is built from 14 residues. J was trimmed by 11 bases and V by 2 bases; bases with no gene match: 10. The DNA of the CDR3 is TGTGCCAGCAGCTTACCGACAGGGGGTCGGTCGGCTTTCTTT. Protein: CASSLPTGGRSAFF.

This clone was recorded only once. J is TRBJ1-5 and V is TRBV19; possible D gene TRBD1, 5 bases. This CDR3 has 15 amino acids. Per the germline V gene, CDR1 is LNHDA and CDR2 is SQIVND (reference sequence). V lost 5 bases and J 4 bases, leaving 15 bases between the germline ends. The CDR3 spells CASSFGAGKNQPQHF. The CDR3 DNA follows: TGTGCCAGTAGTTTTGGGGCAGGGAAAAATCAGCCCCAGCATTTT.

The chain combines TRBV5-4 with TRBJ2-1, with a tentative D call TRBD2 (5 bases). Deletions cut 2 bases from V and 9 bases from J, with 15 bases between. Germline CDR1 SGHNT, CDR2 YYREEE (reference sequence). The CDR3 consists of 14 residues. CDR3 DNA sequence: TGTGCCAGCAGCTTTAGGGTCGTTGGAGGTGAGCAGTTCTTC. It encodes CASSFRVVGGEQFF.

This clone was seen only once. CDR3 DNA sequence: TGTGCCAGCAGCGCGTCAGGCCTAGCGGGAGACGAGCAGTACTTC. It codes for CASSASGLAGDEQYF. This chain links TRBV9 with TRBJ2-5; 10 positions match TRBD2. The J call is doubtful: the DNA matches TRBJ2-7 better. The CDR3 has 15 amino acids. The germline V gene encodes CDR1 SGDLS and CDR2 YYNGEE.

The rearrangement links TRBV7-3 to TRBJ2-1; 13 nucleotides agree with TRBD2. The CDR3 is 15 amino acids. V lost 3 bases, J lost 9 bases, and 5 bases stayed unmatched. Germline V gene lookup returns CDR1 SGHTA and CDR2 FQGTGA. CDR3 protein: CASSFTSGGVSEQFF. The CDR3 region has the DNA TGTGCCAGCAGCTTTACTAGCGGGGGGGTCAGTGAGCAGTTCTTC.

This chain connects TRBV7-9 to TRBJ2-3; the match to TRBD2 covers 8 bases. Germline V gene lookup returns CDR1 SEHNR and CDR2 FQNEAQ (reference sequence). With 5 bases clipped from V and 5 bases from J, the junction kept 9 bases outside the gene matches. The CDR3 sequence is 15 residues long. The CDR3 nucleotides read TGTGCCAGCAGCCTTTCCGGGACTAGTGGAGATACGCAGTATTTT. Its protein is CASSLSGTSGDTQYF.

About this clone itself: Other DNA variants within this sample encode the same CDR3. The rearrangement joins TRBV7-9 to TRBJ1-6; D gene ambiguous. CDR1 SEHNR and CDR2 FQNEAQ come from the germline V gene (reference sequence). V lost 1 base and J 9 bases, leaving 13 bases between the germline ends. The CDR3 runs to 15 residues. CDR3 residues: CASSLVGEFGSPLHF. The CDR3, as DNA: TGTGCCAGCAGCTTAGTAGGAGAGTTCGGTTCACCCCTCCACTTT.

The chain uses TRBV5-8 and TRBJ1-2, with 8 bases fitting TRBD1. The CDR3 consists of 18 residues. Germline V gene data show CDR1 as SGHTS and CDR2 as YDEGEE. Trimming cost V 2 bases and J 2 bases; bases outside gene matches: 14. Here the CDR3 DNA reads TGTGCCAGCAGCTTACACTTTAGAGGACAGGGCGAAAACTATGGCTACACCTTC. Translating it yields CASSLHFRGQGENYGYTF.

The chain combines TRBV19 with TRBJ2-1, with a weak D call TRBD2 (5 bases). This CDR3 is built from 20 residues. The V and J ends lost 3 bases and 3 bases respectively, with 27 bases between them. Germline CDR1 LNHDA, CDR2 SQIVND (reference sequence). Here the CDR3 DNA reads TGTGCCAGTAGTATTTTCCTACCCCAGGAGGTTTCTGACTACTACAATGAGCAGTTCTTC. This codes for CASSIFLPQEVSDYYNEQFF.

The rearrangement joins TRBV5-6 to TRBJ2-7, with D unclear. The CDR3 contains 13 residues. Trimming cost V 0 bases and J 2 bases, with 6 bases left between them. Per germline, CDR1 SGHDT and CDR2 YYEEEE. CDR3 residues: CASSLGSPYEQYF. CDR3 nucleotides: TGTGCCAGCAGCTTGGGCAGTCCCTACGAGCAGTACTTC.

This chain links TRBV27 with TRBJ2-7, with TRBD2 matching 14 bases. Looked up from germline, CDR1 is MNHEY and CDR2 is SMNVEV (reference sequence). CDR3 length: 15 amino acids. V shed 6 bases and J 6 bases; nucleotides not matched to a gene: 7. The CDR3 loop is CASSRLAGGLSEQYF. The CDR3 DNA follows: TGTGCCAGCAGCAGACTAGCGGGAGGGCTGAGCGAGCAGTACTTC.

J is TRBJ2-1 and V is TRBV15; D is undetermined. V lost 5 bases and J lost 4, with 12 bases in between. Germline V gene data show CDR1 as LNHNV and CDR2 as YYDKDF (reference sequence). CDR3 length: 14 residues. This CDR3 is CATSGAPLYNEQFF. The DNA for the CDR3 is TGTGCCACCAGCGGAGCCCCACTGTACAATGAGCAGTTCTTC.

V is TRBV27 and J is TRBJ1-5, with D perhaps TRBD1 (5 bases). V lost 6 bases, J lost 3 bases, and 15 bases lay in between. Germline assignment: CDR1 MNHEY and CDR2 SMNVEV (reference sequence). The CDR3 runs 15 residues. The CDR3 DNA follows: TGTGCCAGCAGCCATGGGGGGGGGATCAATCAGCCCCAGCATTTT. Amino acid sequence: CASSHGGGINQPQHF.

The chain joins TRBV6-1 to TRBJ1-2, with 7 nucleotides matching TRBD1. Germline V gene lookup returns CDR1 MNHNS and CDR2 SASEGT. The CDR3 is 14 amino acids. Trimming cost V 5 bases and J 6 bases; bases outside gene matches: 9. CDR3 nucleotides: TGTGCCAGCAGTAGAACAGGGGAGATGGATGGCTACACCTTC. Translated: CASSRTGEMDGYTF.

This chain uses TRBV6-5 with TRBJ2-7; D gene uncertain. V was shortened by 0 bases and J by 10 bases, with 10 bases between the two germline ends. The CDR3 consists of 12 residues. CDR1 is MNHEY and CDR2 is SVGAGI in the germline V gene. This CDR3 reads CASSYSGLEQYF. The DNA of the CDR3 is TGTGCCAGCAGTTACTCTGGGCTCGAACAGTACTTC.

This rearrangement joins TRBV13 to TRBJ2-7; 9 bases match TRBD1. Germline assignment: CDR1 PRHDT and CDR2 FYEKMQ (reference sequence). The length of the CDR3 is 15 residues. V was pared by 5 bases and J by 2 bases, with 7 bases of the junction left unmatched. CDR3 bases: TGTGCCAGCAGCGAGCGGACAGGGGTTCCCTACGAGCAGTACTTC. As protein: CASSERTGVPYEQYF. Together with reference TRBV13 and TRBJ2-7, the CDR3 gives the full variable domain: AAGVIQSPRHLIKEKRETATLKCYPIPRHDTVYWYQQGPGQDPQFLISFYEKMQSDKGSIPDRFSAQQFSDYHSELNMSSLELGDSALYFCASSERTGVPYEQYFGPGTRLTVT.

The chain has TRBV4-1 and TRBJ1-1, with D uncertain. CDR1 and CDR2 (germline): MGHRA, YSYEKL. The CDR3 totals 12 residues. V shed 6 bases and J shed 5 bases, with 10 bases lying between them. The CDR3 DNA sequence: TGCGCCAGCAGAGAAACCGGGACTGAAGCTTTCTTT. Its translation: CASRETGTEAFF.